This TCR beta chain was sequenced for a study of blood T cell repertoires in COVID-19. Across the study: PBMCs, B-cell-depleted T cells, or T cells provided the cDNA or gDNA that made up the material.

CDR1 and CDR2 from the germline V gene are SGHNT and YYREEE (reference sequence). This CDR3 has 16 amino acids. With V trimmed by 1 base and J by 0 bases, 7 bases remained unmatched. The repertoire was sequenced with immunoSEQ multiplex PCR; TCRdb's copy has only in-frame clones and lacks some. Of 150,000 or so clones detected, 90% to 95% appear once; the ten largest clones hold around 4.6%. The sequence was collected from a woman in her fifties or sixties with acute or convalescent COVID-19. Sequencing was done on a sample of peripheral blood. The chain joins TRBV5-4 to TRBJ2-7; TRBD1 matches 7 bases. The DNA for the CDR3 is TGTGCCAGCAGCTTGAGGGGGCCACTTAACTCCTACGAGCAGTACTTC. Encoded protein: CASSLRGPLNSYEQYF.